This T cell receptor (beta chain) was recorded in a study of T-cell reconstitution after alpha-beta-depleted transplantation in children. This clonotype appeared many times. Its antigen is undetermined. The TCRbeta library incorporated unique molecular identifiers. TCRdb reprocessed the PCR reads with MiXCR, giving one entry per CDR3 protein. In the table there are fewer than 550,000 distinct CDR3 sequences, 10% to 13% of which are singletons. General observations from the study: Reportedly, alpha-beta T cells present about two months post-transplant originated from several hundred expanded clones of graft origin. When one year had passed after transplant, most T-cell counts and diversity came from newly produced T cells. Some patients' high day-60 TCRbeta diversity was traced to surviving recipient T cells and thymic progenitors.

Germline assignment: CDR1 GTSNPN and CDR2 SVGIG (reference sequence). The CDR3 totals 14 residues. V gave up 2 bases and J gave up 7 bases; unmatched junction bases: 8. This chain joins TRBV30 and TRBJ2-1; TRBD2 matches at 7 bases. This TCR came from a child younger than 10 with inherited bone marrow failure, due to receive a stem cell transplant. The source material was PBMCs, sampled before TCRalphabeta/CD19-depleted stem cell transplant. CDR3 coding DNA: TGTGCCTGGAGTCCCAAATCACTAGCGAATGAGCAGTTCTTC. Amino acid sequence: CAWSPKSLANEQFF. The whole variable domain, remainder taken from reference TRBV30 and TRBJ2-1, is SQTIHQWPATLVQPVGSPLSLECTVEGTSNPNLYWYRQAAGRGLQLLFYSVGIGQISSEVPQNLSASRPQDRQFILSSKKLLLSDSGFYLCAWSPKSLANEQFFGPGTRLTVL.